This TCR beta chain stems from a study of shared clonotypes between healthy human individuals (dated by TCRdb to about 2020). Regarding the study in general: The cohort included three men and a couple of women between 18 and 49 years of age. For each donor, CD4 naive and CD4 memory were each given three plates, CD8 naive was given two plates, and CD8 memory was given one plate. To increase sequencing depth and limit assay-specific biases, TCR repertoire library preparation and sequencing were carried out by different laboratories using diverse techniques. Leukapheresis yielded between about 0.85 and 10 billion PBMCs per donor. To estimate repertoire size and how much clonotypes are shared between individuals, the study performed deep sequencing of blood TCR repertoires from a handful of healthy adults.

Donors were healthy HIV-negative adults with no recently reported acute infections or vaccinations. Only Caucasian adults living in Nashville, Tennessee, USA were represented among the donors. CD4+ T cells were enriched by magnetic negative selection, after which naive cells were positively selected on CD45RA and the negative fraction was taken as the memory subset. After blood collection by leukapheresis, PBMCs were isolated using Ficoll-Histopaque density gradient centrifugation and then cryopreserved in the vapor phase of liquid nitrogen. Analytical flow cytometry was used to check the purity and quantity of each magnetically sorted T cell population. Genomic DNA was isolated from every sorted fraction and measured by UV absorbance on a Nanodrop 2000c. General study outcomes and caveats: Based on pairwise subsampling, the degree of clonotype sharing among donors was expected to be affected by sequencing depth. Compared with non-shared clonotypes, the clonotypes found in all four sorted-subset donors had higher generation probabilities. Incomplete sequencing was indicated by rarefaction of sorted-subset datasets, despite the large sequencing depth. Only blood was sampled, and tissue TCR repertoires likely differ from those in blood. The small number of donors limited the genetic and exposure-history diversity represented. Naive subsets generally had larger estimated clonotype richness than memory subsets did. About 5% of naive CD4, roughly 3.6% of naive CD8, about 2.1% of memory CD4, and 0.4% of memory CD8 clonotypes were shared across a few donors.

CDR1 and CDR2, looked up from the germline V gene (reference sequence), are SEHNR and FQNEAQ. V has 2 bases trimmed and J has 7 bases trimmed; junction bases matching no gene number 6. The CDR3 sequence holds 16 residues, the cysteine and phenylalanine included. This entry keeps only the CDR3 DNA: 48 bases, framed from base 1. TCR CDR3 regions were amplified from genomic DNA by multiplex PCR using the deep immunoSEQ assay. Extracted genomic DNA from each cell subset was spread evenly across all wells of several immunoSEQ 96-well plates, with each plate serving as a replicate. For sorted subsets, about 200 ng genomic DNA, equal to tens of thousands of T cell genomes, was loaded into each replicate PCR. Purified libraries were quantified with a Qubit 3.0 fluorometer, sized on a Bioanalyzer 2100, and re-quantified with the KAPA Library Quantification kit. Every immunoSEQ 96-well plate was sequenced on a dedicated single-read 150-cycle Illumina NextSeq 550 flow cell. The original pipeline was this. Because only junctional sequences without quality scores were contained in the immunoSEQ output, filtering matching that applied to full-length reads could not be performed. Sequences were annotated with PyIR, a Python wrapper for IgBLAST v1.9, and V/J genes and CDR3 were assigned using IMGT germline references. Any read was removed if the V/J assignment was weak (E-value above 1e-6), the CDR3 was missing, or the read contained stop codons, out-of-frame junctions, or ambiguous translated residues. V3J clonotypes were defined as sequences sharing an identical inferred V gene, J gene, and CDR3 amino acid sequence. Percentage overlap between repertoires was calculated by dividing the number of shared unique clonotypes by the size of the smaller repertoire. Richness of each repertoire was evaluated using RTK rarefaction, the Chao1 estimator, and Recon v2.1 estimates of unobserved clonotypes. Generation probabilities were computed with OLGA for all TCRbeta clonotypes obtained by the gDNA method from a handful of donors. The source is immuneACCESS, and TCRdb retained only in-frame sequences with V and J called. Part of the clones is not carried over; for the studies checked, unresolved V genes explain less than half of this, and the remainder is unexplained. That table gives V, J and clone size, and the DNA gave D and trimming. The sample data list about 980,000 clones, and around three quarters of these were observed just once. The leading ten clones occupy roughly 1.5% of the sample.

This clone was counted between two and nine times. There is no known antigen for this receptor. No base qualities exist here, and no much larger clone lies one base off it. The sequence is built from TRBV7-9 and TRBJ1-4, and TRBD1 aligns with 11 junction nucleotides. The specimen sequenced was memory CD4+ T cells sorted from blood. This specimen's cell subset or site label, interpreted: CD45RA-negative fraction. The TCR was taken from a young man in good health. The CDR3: CASSLNSGTGGEKLFF. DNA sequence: TGTGCCAGCAGCTTAAATTCCGGGACAGGGGGTGAAAAACTGTTTTTT.